One sample yielded the 19 T cell receptor beta chains listed below, sequenced in a study of identical twins. TCRdb reanalysed the 5' RACE reads using MiXCR and keeps one entry per CDR3 protein. The table records about 530,000 distinct CDR3 sequences, approximately 20% of them present only once. This sample was also put to use in a study of yellow fever vaccine responses in identical twins.

The sequencing input was CD4+ T cells sorted from blood. The receptors were sampled from a woman aged 18-29 years in good health.

This clonotype appeared a few times. This chain connects TRBV12-3 or TRBV12-4 to TRBJ2-7, with D maybe TRBD1 (5 bases). The CDR3 contains 13 residues. The V end lost 5 bases, the J end lost 2 bases, and 10 bases lay between the germline ends. CDR3 residues: CASSTTGPYEQYF. The CDR3 DNA reads as TGTGCCAGCAGTACCACAGGTCCCTACGAGCAGTACTTC.

This clonotype was observed a handful of times. The genes are TRBV12-3 or TRBV12-4 and TRBJ2-7; D not certain. Trimming removed 6 bases at V and 0 bases at J, with 9 bases between. The CDR3 spans 13 residues. CDR3: CASRIGNSYEQYF. As DNA, the CDR3 is TGTGCCAGCAGAATAGGTAACTCCTACGAGCAGTACTTC.

The chain uses TRBV7-3 and TRBJ1-6; D might be TRBD1 (6 bases). The CDR3 has 14 amino acids. Germline assignment: CDR1 SGHTA and CDR2 FQGTGA. V lost 5 bases to trimming and J lost 7 bases, with 12 bases between them. The CDR3 sequence is CASSRGQSNSPLHF. CDR3 nucleotides: TGTGCCAGCAGCCGCGGACAGTCGAATTCACCCCTCCACTTT. Combining the CDR3 with reference TRBV7-3 and TRBJ1-6 gives the whole variable domain GAGVSQTPSNKVTEKGKYVELRCDPISGHTALYWYRQSLGQGPEFLIYFQGTGAADDSGLPNDRFFAVRPEGSVSTLKIQRTERGDSAVYLCASSRGQSNSPLHFGNGTRLTVT.

In its sample, this clonotype was seen a few times. The V call is TRBV20-1, the J call TRBJ1-5; TRBD1 is a possible D gene (6 bases). The CDR3 length is 14 residues. The V and J ends lost 2 bases and 2 bases respectively, with 10 bases between them. Germline V gene data show CDR1 as DFQATT and CDR2 as SNEGSKA (reference sequence). CDR3 DNA: TGCAGTGCTAGAAGACAGGACGGCAATCAGCCCCAGCATTTT. It yields the protein CSARRQDGNQPQHF.

The chain is built from TRBV5-6 and TRBJ2-7; the match to TRBD1 covers 9 bases. CDR3 length: 14 amino acids. Trimming cost V 4 bases and J 5 bases; bases outside gene matches: 7. Per the germline V gene, CDR1 is SGHDT and CDR2 is YYEEEE. The CDR3 protein is CASSLSRTGDEQYF. CDR3 bases: TGTGCCAGCAGCCTTTCCCGGACAGGGGACGAGCAGTACTTC.

This rearrangement joins TRBV5-6 to TRBJ2-5; the D gene could be TRBD1 or TRBD2 (5 bases each). V was cut by 4 bases and J by 6 bases, with 19 bases left in between. This CDR3 spans 15 amino acids. Germline V gene lookup returns CDR1 SGHDT and CDR2 YYEEEE. The CDR3 DNA reads as TGTGCCAGCAGCCCCGACAGAAGGGGAGTGCAGACCCAGTACTTC. It translates to CASSPDRRGVQTQYF.

In the case of this clonotype: The junction differs from germline at one of its ends, possibly a read error. The chain employs TRBV5-5 and TRBJ2-3, with 8 bases aligning to TRBD2. The CDR3 covers 14 residues. Germline loops: CDR1 SGHKS, CDR2 YYEKEE (reference sequence). The CDR3 DNA reads TGTGCCAGCAGCTTGGGGACTAGCATAGATACGCAGTATTTT. Encoded protein: CASSLGTSIDTQYF. The full variable domain, with the rest looked up from reference TRBV5-5 and TRBJ2-3, is DAGVTQSPTHLIKTRGQQVTLRCSPISGHKSVSWYQQVLGQGPQFIFQYYEKEERGRGNFPDRFSARQFPNYSSELNVNALLLGDSALYLCASSLGTSIDTQYFGPGTRLTVL.

The chain carries TRBV7-2 and TRBJ2-2, with D uncertain. Germline V CDR1 and CDR2: SGHTA, FQGNSA. The CDR3 loop spans 14 amino acids. With 2 bases removed from V and 4 bases from J, the gap between germline ends came to 8 bases. In DNA, the CDR3 is TGTGCCAGCAGCTTATCCGGGTTCACCGGGGAGCTGTTTTTT. Translation: CASSLSGFTGELFF.

This clonotype was found many times. In nucleotides, the CDR3 is TGTGCCAGCAGTTTTGGGACAGCCGGGGAGCTGTTTTTT. It encodes CASSFGTAGELFF. The chain couples TRBV12-3 or TRBV12-4 to TRBJ2-2; 7 nucleotides agree with TRBD1. Germline trimming cut 3 bases from V and 6 bases from J; bases unmatched to any gene: 1. This CDR3 comprises 13 residues.

The chain joins TRBV6-2 or TRBV6-3 to TRBJ2-3; D possibly matches TRBD1 or TRBD2 (5 bases each). CDR1 is MNHEY and CDR2 is SVGEGT in the germline V gene. V was shortened by 6 bases and J by 0 bases, with 16 bases between the two germline ends. CDR3 length: 16 residues. This chain's CDR3 is CASSLMRGVSTDTQYF. DNA for the CDR3: TGTGCCAGCAGCCTTATGAGGGGAGTAAGCACAGATACGCAGTATTTT.

The V and J genes are TRBV20-1 and TRBJ2-1; D not certain. V was cut by 4 bases and J by 2 bases, with 0 bases left in between. This CDR3 contains 10 residues. Germline V gene data show CDR1 as DFQATT and CDR2 as SNEGSKA (reference sequence). The CDR3 DNA follows: TGCAGTGCTACCTACAATGAGCAGTTCTTC. It yields the protein CSATYNEQFF.

The CDR3 coding sequence is TGTGCCAGCAGCTCTCAGAATCAGCCCCAGCATTTT. It yields the protein CASSSQNQPQHF. V is TRBV7-9 and J is TRBJ1-5, with unresolved D. Germline assignment: CDR1 SEHNR and CDR2 FQNEAQ (reference sequence). V lost 4 bases, J lost 4 bases, and 5 bases lay in between. The length of the CDR3 is 12 residues.

This clonotype has at least ten counts. The J gene is TRBJ2-5, the V gene TRBV20-1, with TRBD1 matching over 10 bases. This CDR3 has 14 residues. Germline CDR1 DFQATT, CDR2 SNEGSKA (reference sequence). The V and J ends lost 5 bases and 7 bases, in that order; junction bases with no gene match: 10. The CDR3 DNA reads as TGCAGTGCTCCCACGACAGGGGGCGGAGGGACCCAGTACTTC. Amino acid sequence: CSAPTTGGGGTQYF.

CDR3 coding DNA: TGTGCCAGCAGTGGGGATAGCGTAATTGGCACAGATACGCAGTATTTT. It specifies CASSGDSVIGTDTQYF. The chain recombines TRBV2 with TRBJ2-3; weak D call: TRBD2 (5 bases). V shed 4 bases and J shed 1 base, with 15 bases lying between them. The CDR3 is made up of 16 amino acids. The germline gives CDR1 SNHLY, CDR2 FYNNEI.

The chain joins TRBV7-9 to TRBJ1-3; D unclear. Trimming pared 5 bases from V and 7 bases from J, leaving 18 bases between. CDR3 length equals 15 residues. Germline CDR1 and CDR2: SEHNR and FQNEAQ (reference sequence). The CDR3 DNA reads TGTGCCAGCAGCGTTCAACGTAGTAAAGGGAACACCATATATTTT. Translating it yields CASSVQRSKGNTIYF.

This clonotype was found once. V usage is TRBV5-1 and J usage is TRBJ2-7; TRBD2 matches 9 bases. With 2 bases clipped from V and 3 bases from J, the junction kept 12 bases outside the gene matches. CDR1 and CDR2 (germline): SGHRS, YFSETQ. This CDR3 spans 17 amino acids. The CDR3 DNA follows: TGCGCCAGCAGCTTTTTGGGTACTAGCGGGCGACACTACGAGCAGTACTTC. Translated, it gives CASSFLGTSGRHYEQYF.

The chain recombines TRBV24-1 with TRBJ2-2; D gene ambiguous. Looked up from germline, CDR1 is KGHDR and CDR2 is SFDVKD. The CDR3 covers 13 residues. Trimming removed 3 bases at V and 6 bases at J, with 7 bases between. CDR3 nucleotides: TGTGCCACCAGTGATAACTCGGCCGGGGAGCTGTTTTTT. It yields the protein CATSDNSAGELFF.

This clonotype ranks as medium-sized. The chain couples TRBV20-1 to TRBJ2-7, with 13 bases identical to TRBD2. This CDR3 spans 15 amino acids. Per germline, CDR1 DFQATT and CDR2 SNEGSKA (reference sequence). Unmatched junction bases numbered 7, after V lost 6 bases and J lost 2 bases. In DNA, the CDR3 is TGCAGTGCCAGGACTAGCGGGAGTATCACCTACGAGCAGTACTTC. As protein: CSARTSGSITYEQYF.

This clonotype was seen only a few times. This sequence joins TRBV7-9 and TRBJ1-1, with D uncertain. Between the trimmed V and J ends, which lost 1 base and 1 base, there was a span of 16 bases. Germline values: CDR1 SEHNR, CDR2 FQNEAQ (reference sequence). CDR3 length: 17 residues. CDR3 nucleotides: TGTGCCAGCAGCTTAGGAATTGGCACCCGCTCGAACACTGAAGCTTTCTTT. Translating gives CASSLGIGTRSNTEAFF.